The 17 T cell receptor beta chains below come from one sample, sequenced in a study of T cell changes during pregnancy in multiple sclerosis. Assay used: immunoSEQ multiplex PCR; TCRdb lists only in-frame clones, some missing. The profile shows around 40,000 clones, around 93% of them singletons. Sequenced here: CD4+ T cells from peripheral blood mononuclear cells, sampled in the third trimester of pregnancy. Receptors originate from a female donor in good health, enrolled as a control in a pregnancy study.

The chain couples TRBV5-1 to TRBJ2-5, with D perhaps TRBD1 (5 bases). The CDR3 runs 13 residues. In germline, CDR1 is SGHRS, CDR2 YFSETQ. Trimming pared 0 bases from V and 5 bases from J, leaving 8 bases between. DNA for the CDR3: TGCGCCAGCAGCTTGGGGCAGGGTGAGACCCAGTACTTC. Translating gives CASSLGQGETQYF.

This chain uses TRBV21-1 with TRBJ1-2; the D call TRBD1 from the table was never checked on the DNA. TRBV21-1 is marked as a pseudogene. The CDR3 length is 15 residues. CDR3 sequence: CASRKSRVRATGYTF. The CDR3, as DNA: TGTGCCAGCAGAAAAAGCAGGGTCAGGGCCACGGGCTACACCTTC.

The V call is TRBV6-1, the J call TRBJ2-5; D is possibly TRBD2 (6 bases). TRBJ2-7 explains the end of the DNA better; the J call may be wrong. This CDR3 has 14 amino acids. Germline V lookup: CDR1 MNHNS, CDR2 SASEGT. In DNA, the CDR3 is TGTGCCAGCAGTGAAAGGAGGGACTCAGGCGAGCAGTACTTC. It encodes CASSERRDSGEQYF.

V is TRBV14 and J is TRBJ1-2, with D possibly TRBD1 on 5 matching bases. The length of the CDR3 is 13 residues. Germline V CDR1 and CDR2: SGHDN, FVKESK. The V and J ends lost 2 bases and 2 bases respectively, with 6 bases between them. The CDR3 bases are TGTGCCAGCAGCCAACAGGGCAACTATGGCTACACCTTC. This sequence encodes CASSQQGNYGYTF.

The chain employs TRBV7-2 and TRBJ1-5; weak D call: TRBD1 (6 bases). V was shortened by 6 bases and J by 4 bases, with 16 bases between the two germline ends. Germline V gives CDR1 SGHTA, CDR2 FQGNSA. This CDR3 is built from 15 residues. The CDR3 coding sequence is TGTGCCAGCAGTTATCGGGACATTGGAAATCAGCCCCAGCATTTT. Amino acid sequence: CASSYRDIGNQPQHF.

The J gene is TRBJ2-7, the V gene TRBV2; 8 nucleotides align to TRBD2. Germline V CDR1 and CDR2: SNHLY, FYNNEI. CDR3 length equals 14 residues. The trim removed 7 bases at V and 5 bases at J, leaving 10 bases unmatched. This CDR3 is CASKGSGGNHEQYF. As DNA, the CDR3 is TGTGCCAGCAAAGGGTCGGGAGGGAACCACGAGCAGTACTTC.

This clone was recorded once. The chain links TRBV5-6 to TRBJ2-1; no firm D call. Germline CDR1 is SGHDT and CDR2 is YYEEEE. The V and J ends lost 7 bases and 7 bases respectively, with 9 bases between them. The CDR3 extends over 11 amino acids. Here the CDR3 DNA reads TGTGCCAGCCGCTCAACAAATGAGCAGTTCTTC. This gives the protein CASRSTNEQFF.

For the CDR3, the DNA is TGTGCCAGCAGTCCCTTGGCGGTTCTTGAAAAACTGTTTTTT. This translates into CASSPLAVLEKLFF. J is TRBJ1-4 and V is TRBV6-5, with unresolved D. In germline, CDR1 is MNHEY, CDR2 SVGAGI. The CDR3 consists of 14 residues. V lost 5 bases and J lost 7, with 14 bases in between.

The gene calls are TRBV28 and TRBJ2-7, with D unresolved. Trimming removed 10 bases from V and 5 bases from J, with 12 bases in between. Germline V lookup: CDR1 MDHEN, CDR2 SYDVKM. The length of the CDR3 is 11 residues. The CDR3 loop reads CATRHENEQYF. In DNA form, the CDR3 reads TGTGCCACCCGCCACGAGAACGAGCAGTACTTC.

The gene calls are TRBV2 and TRBJ2-5; TRBD2 matches 8 bases. J was trimmed by 1 base and V by 10 bases; bases with no gene match: 11. Germline-derived CDR1 and CDR2 are SNHLY and FYNNEI. CDR3 length: 15 amino acids. The CDR3 DNA sequence: TGTGCCATCATCCGACGCGGGGGGTCCCAAGAGACCCAGTACTTC. It specifies CAIIRRGGSQETQYF.

The chain has TRBV28 and TRBJ1-2; no firm D call. The CDR3 extends over 13 amino acids. Germline V gene data show CDR1 as MDHEN and CDR2 as SYDVKM. V was shortened by 5 bases and J by 1 base, with 8 bases between the two germline ends. DNA of the CDR3: TGTGCCAGCAGTCCCAGCGATAACTATGGCTACACCTTC. Its translation: CASSPSDNYGYTF.

This chain connects TRBV2 to TRBJ2-5; 10 nucleotides agree with TRBD2. Germline V gene lookup returns CDR1 SNHLY and CDR2 FYNNEI. The CDR3 covers 15 residues. The ends lost 6 bases at V and 2 bases at J; junction bases unmatched: 6. CDR3 amino acids: CASSAGLAEQETQYF. In DNA, the CDR3 is TGTGCCAGCAGCGCAGGACTAGCGGAACAAGAGACCCAGTACTTC.

The chain employs TRBV19 and TRBJ2-5; a weak D match, TRBD2 (5 bases). Between the trimmed V and J ends, which lost 5 bases and 3 bases, there was a span of 19 bases. Germline V lookup: CDR1 LNHDA, CDR2 SQIVND (reference sequence). CDR3 length equals 16 residues. The CDR3 loop is CASSSPRGQQKETQYF. The DNA of the CDR3 is TGTGCCAGTAGTTCCCCCCGCGGGCAGCAGAAAGAGACCCAGTACTTC.

CDR3 sequence reads: CASTPRGNSYQETQYF. The CDR3 DNA follows: TGTGCCAGCACCCCCCGGGGGAACTCCTACCAAGAGACCCAGTACTTC. The chain uses TRBV27 and TRBJ2-5; D perhaps matches TRBD2 (6 bases). In germline, CDR1 is MNHEY, CDR2 SMNVEV (reference sequence). This CDR3 comprises 16 residues. Trimming removed 7 bases at V and 0 bases at J, with 18 bases between.

J is TRBJ1-1 and V is TRBV19, with D maybe TRBD1 (6 bases). This CDR3 has 12 amino acids. V gave up 4 bases and J gave up 8 bases, with 11 bases separating them. In germline, CDR1 is LNHDA, CDR2 SQIVND (reference sequence). CDR3 DNA sequence: TGTGCCAGTAGTAGGGGGCTGAGGGAAGCTTTCTTT. It yields the protein CASSRGLREAFF.

The gene calls are TRBV7-2 and TRBJ1-3; D gene unclear. The germline gives CDR1 SGHTA, CDR2 FQGNSA. This CDR3 is built from 13 residues. With 1 base removed from V and 5 bases from J, the gap between germline ends came to 6 bases. In DNA form, the CDR3 reads TGTGCCAGCAGCTTAGTATCTAGAAACACCATATATTTT. Amino acid sequence: CASSLVSRNTIYF.

The rearrangement joins TRBV7-9 to TRBJ2-2, with a tentative D call TRBD2 (5 bases). CDR1 SEHNR and CDR2 FQNEAQ come from the germline V gene (reference sequence). V was pared by 2 bases and J by 2 bases, with 12 bases between. The CDR3 covers 16 residues. DNA for the CDR3: TGTGCCAGCAGCTTATCATTAGGGAGCAACACCGGGGAGCTGTTTTTT. This translates into CASSLSLGSNTGELFF.